This TCR beta chain stems from a study of blood T cell repertoires in COVID-19. About the study: T cells, B-cell-depleted T cells, or PBMCs supplied cDNA or gDNA.

Using immunoSEQ multiplex PCR, the repertoire was profiled, and TCRdb retains in-frame clones only, with some absent. Altogether around 250,000 clones are present, more than 85% being singletons, with the ten largest covering about 1.6%. CDR1 MDHEN and CDR2 SYDVKM come from the germline V gene. The ends were cut back, 8 bases at V and 2 bases at J, with 14 bases in the middle. The CDR3 is 14 residues long. Participant-given clinical history determined each cohort assignment. The recovered donors of Cohort 3 showed two negative PCRs, clearance, or symptom resolution. The J gene is TRBJ2-3, the V gene TRBV28; no reliable D call. This TCR was sampled from a woman between 45 and 60 years old who had recovered from COVID-19. Specimen: PBMCs or T cells enriched from blood (not recorded which). CDR3 in amino acids: CASGSLGVTDTQYF. The DNA for the CDR3 is TGTGCCAGCGGAAGTCTAGGAGTCACAGATACGCAGTATTTT.